What follows describes a single T cell receptor beta chain. No antigen is known for it. No base quality values were provided; no much bigger clone lies one nucleotide off. The same CDR3 also results from other DNA sequences found in this sample. Using the deep immunoSEQ assay, TCR CDR3 regions were amplified from genomic DNA by multiplex PCR. Extracted genomic DNA from each cell subset was distributed evenly across all wells of several immunoSEQ 96-well plates, and each plate was treated as a replicate. For sorted subsets, approximately 0.2 ug of genomic DNA, equivalent to around 29,000 T cell genomes, went into each replicate PCR. Purified libraries were quantified with a Qubit 3.0 fluorometer, sized on a Bioanalyzer 2100, and re-quantified with the KAPA Library Quantification kit. A separate single-read 150-cycle Illumina NextSeq 550 flow cell was used to sequence each immunoSEQ 96-well plate. Processing in the source paper ran as follows. Because the immunoSEQ output included only junctional sequences and no quality scores, the filtering could not be the same as the filtering used for full-length reads. Sequences were annotated with PyIR, a Python wrapper for IgBLAST v1.9, and V/J genes and CDR3 were assigned using IMGT germline references. Reads were removed for weak V/J assignments (E-value above 1e-6), missing CDR3, stop codons, out-of-frame junctions, or ambiguous translated residues. V3J clonotypes were defined by identical inferred V gene, J gene, and CDR3 amino acid sequence. Percentage overlap between repertoires was calculated by dividing the number of shared unique clonotypes by the size of the smaller repertoire. Repertoire richness was assessed with RTK rarefaction, the Chao1 estimator, and Recon v2.1 estimates of unobserved clonotypes. For all TCRbeta clonotypes obtained by the gDNA method from several donors, generation probabilities were computed with OLGA. The source is immuneACCESS, and TCRdb retained only in-frame sequences with V and J called. Part of the clones is not carried over; for the studies checked, unresolved V genes explain less than half of this, and the remainder is unexplained. V, J and clone size are taken as reported in that table, and D and trimming were inferred from the DNA itself. This sample is represented by around 600,000 clones; about 95% of them were singletons. Approximately 0.11% of the sample is taken by the ten largest.

The data were taken from a study of shared clonotypes between healthy human individuals (dated by TCRdb to about 2020). Some background on the complete study: Two women and three men aged 18 to 49 years were included in the cohort. For each donor, three plates each were used for CD4 naive and CD4 memory, two plates were used for CD8 naive, and one plate was used for CD8 memory. To estimate repertoire size and how much clonotypes are shared between individuals, the study performed deep sequencing of blood TCR repertoires from about five healthy adults. Libraries were prepared and TCR repertoires were sequenced by different laboratories using diverse techniques, in order to increase sequencing depth and limit assay-specific biases. Per donor, leukapheresis produced somewhere between about 0.8 and 9 billion PBMCs.

CD8 naive samples were obtained by positive selection for CCR7 among CD45RO-negative cells, yielding a CD45RA+CCR7+ population from which TemRA cells were excluded. The donors were healthy, HIV-negative adults who had no recently reported acute infections or vaccinations. All donors were Caucasian adults living in Nashville, Tennessee, USA. Blood was obtained by leukapheresis, after which PBMCs were separated by Ficoll-Histopaque density gradient centrifugation and cryopreserved in liquid nitrogen vapor phase. Analytical flow cytometry was used to check the purity and quantity of each magnetically sorted T cell population. Genomic DNA was isolated from each sorted fraction and quantified by UV absorbance on a Nanodrop 2000c. Here is what the overall study found, with its caveats: Because the study included a small number of donors, the genetic and exposure-history diversity represented was limited. Pairwise subsampling indicated that sequencing depth was expected to affect the degree of clonotype sharing among donors. Sampling was limited to blood, and TCR repertoires in tissue likely differ from TCR repertoires in blood. Rarefaction of sorted-subset datasets indicated incomplete sequencing despite the large sequencing depth. Across a few donors, roughly 5% of naive CD4, approximately 3.6% of naive CD8, under 2.5% of memory CD4, and 0.4% of memory CD8 clonotypes were shared. Larger estimated clonotype richness was generally found for naive subsets than for memory subsets. Higher generation probabilities were observed for clonotypes shared by all four sorted-subset donors than for non-shared clonotypes.

Spanning cysteine to phenylalanine, the CDR3 consists of 13 amino acids. Just the 39-base CDR3 DNA is kept, in frame starting at base 1. CDR1 and CDR2, looked up from the germline V gene, are SGHRS and YFSETQ. V loses 0 bases of germline sequence and J loses 2 bases, and the interval between the two ends is 6 bases. The TCR sequence derives from a woman aged 25 to 39 in good health. The chain employs TRBV5-1 and TRBJ2-7; the D gene remains uncertain. The material sequenced was naive CD8+ T cells sorted from blood. Sample cell subset or site, as interpreted from the label and publication: CD45RA+CCR7+. The CDR3 sequence is CASSLGEPYEQYF. The bases are TGCGCCAGCAGCTTGGGTGAACCCTACGAGCAGTACTTC.